This T cell receptor (beta chain) stems from a study of blood T cell repertoires in COVID-19. In the study overall: Samples of COVID-19 (acute and convalescent) were obtained from the United States, Italy and Spain. From T cells, B-cell-depleted T cells, or PBMCs came the material, which was cDNA or gDNA.

Per the germline V gene, CDR1 is SGHVS and CDR2 is FQNEAQ. The CDR3 extends over 14 amino acids. The ends were cut back, 2 bases at V and 3 bases at J, with 11 bases in the middle. Repertoires were generated with immunoSEQ multiplex PCR, while TCRdb's copy carries only in-frame clones and drops some. The sample lists 250,000 to 350,000 clones, approximately 90% occurring once. The V call is TRBV7-8, the J call TRBJ2-7; D remains ambiguous. Sequenced: peripheral blood. This TCR derives from a young man with acute or convalescent COVID-19. The CDR3: CASSLLQVGYEQYF. CDR3 DNA: TGTGCCAGCAGCTTATTGCAGGTTGGCTACGAGCAGTACTTC.